The table lists the clone carrying this T cell receptor (beta chain) with many counts. The CDR3 regions of TCR beta were amplified from RNA transcripts. HTBI primers drove first-round RT-PCR of the TCR CDR3. In TCRdb, the multiplex PCR reads were re-called with MiXCR into one record per CDR3 protein. The sample records about 640,000 distinct CDR3 sequences, around 13% being singletons. The germline V gene encodes CDR1 PRHDT and CDR2 FYEKMQ (reference sequence). The CDR3 length is 14 residues. Trimming stripped 0 bases from V and 5 bases from J, with 11 bases between. The source of the sample is a study of T cells in Graves' hyperthyroidism and ophthalmopathy. Across the whole study: Pretreatment peripheral blood was obtained at initial diagnosis.

The diagnostic basis comprised clinical symptoms, serum thyroxine and TRAb, thyroid ultrasound and orbital computed tomography. Isolation of PBMCs was performed on 8.5 to 10 ml fresh peripheral blood. The chain couples TRBV13 to TRBJ2-7, with D unresolved. The sample consisted of blood. The source is a woman aged 45-60 years with Graves' ophthalmopathy. The CDR3 DNA is TGTGCCAGCAGCTTAGGGCGCGTTTCCAACGAGCAGTACTTC. It yields the protein CASSLGRVSNEQYF. The full variable domain, with the rest looked up from reference TRBV13 and TRBJ2-7, is AAGVIQSPRHLIKEKRETATLKCYPIPRHDTVYWYQQGPGQDPQFLISFYEKMQSDKGSIPDRFSAQQFSDYHSELNMSSLELGDSALYFCASSLGRVSNEQYFGPGTRLTVT.